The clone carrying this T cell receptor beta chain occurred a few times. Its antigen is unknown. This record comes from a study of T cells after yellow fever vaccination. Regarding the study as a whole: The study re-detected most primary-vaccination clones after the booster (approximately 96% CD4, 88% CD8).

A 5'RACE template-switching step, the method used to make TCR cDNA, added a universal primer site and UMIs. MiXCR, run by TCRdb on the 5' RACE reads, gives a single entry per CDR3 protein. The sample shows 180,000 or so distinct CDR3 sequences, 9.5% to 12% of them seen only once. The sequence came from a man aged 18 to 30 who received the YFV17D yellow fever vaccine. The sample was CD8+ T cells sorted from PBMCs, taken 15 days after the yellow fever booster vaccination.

As DNA, the CDR3 is TGTGCCAGCAGCGCATCGGGGATGAACACTGAAGCTTTCTTT. This sequence encodes CASSASGMNTEAFF. The chain carries TRBV9 and TRBJ1-1; D gene uncertain. Germline V lookup: CDR1 SGDLS, CDR2 YYNGEE. CDR3 length: 14 residues. V was shortened by 3 bases and J by 0 bases, with 9 bases between the two germline ends.